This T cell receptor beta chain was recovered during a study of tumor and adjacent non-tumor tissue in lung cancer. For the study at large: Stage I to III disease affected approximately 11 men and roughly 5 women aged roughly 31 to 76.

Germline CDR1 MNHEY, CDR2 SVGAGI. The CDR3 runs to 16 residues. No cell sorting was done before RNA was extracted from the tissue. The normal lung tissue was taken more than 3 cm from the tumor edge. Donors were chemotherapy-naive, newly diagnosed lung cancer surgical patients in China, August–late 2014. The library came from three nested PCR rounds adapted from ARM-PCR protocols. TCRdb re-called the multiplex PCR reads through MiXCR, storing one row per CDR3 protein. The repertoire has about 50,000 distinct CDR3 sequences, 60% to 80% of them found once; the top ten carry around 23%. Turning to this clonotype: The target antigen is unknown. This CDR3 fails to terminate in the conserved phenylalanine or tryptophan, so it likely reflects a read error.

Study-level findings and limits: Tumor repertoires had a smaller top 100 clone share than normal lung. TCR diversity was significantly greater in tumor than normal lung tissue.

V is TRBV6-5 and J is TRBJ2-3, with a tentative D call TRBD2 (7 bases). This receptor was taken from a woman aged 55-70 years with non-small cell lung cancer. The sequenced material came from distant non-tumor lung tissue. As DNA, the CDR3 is TGTGCCAGCATGCACCTCGGGGGGCCTAGCACAGATACTCAGTATTGT. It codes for CASMHLGGPSTDTQYC.